Listed below are T cell receptor beta chains from one sample, sequenced in a study of T cells in Graves' hyperthyroidism and ophthalmopathy. TCRdb recomputed calls from the multiplex PCR reads with MiXCR, one row per CDR3 protein. Of 460,000 or so distinct CDR3 sequences detected, approximately 14% appear once; the ten largest clones hold 15% to 20%. Input material: blood. The receptors stem from a woman younger than 35 with Graves' hyperthyroidism. Both conserved end residues are part of each CDR3. The order of the fields is clone size, J gene, V gene, D gene, CDR3 protein, CDR3 DNA. D genes are given only for firm matches. Not every row has a clone size; where given, it reads once, few, many or a size class.

NA	TRBJ2-4	TRBV7-9	TRBD2	CASSLQTSGAKNIQYF	TGTGCCAGCAGCCTCCAGACTAGCGGGGCCAAAAACATTCAGTACTTC
NA	TRBJ2-1	TRBV7-3	TRBD1	CASSSYRGSYNEQFF	TGTGCCAGCAGCTCCTACAGGGGGTCCTACAATGAGCAGTTCTTC
NA	TRBJ1-2	TRBV6-5	TRBD1	CASSYKQGAPLGYTF	TGTGCCAGCAGTTACAAACAGGGGGCGCCACTCGGCTACACCTTC
NA	TRBJ2-1	TRBV9	TRBD2	CASSVGLASENEQFF	TGTGCCAGCAGCGTAGGACTAGCGAGTGAAAACGAGCAGTTCTTC
NA	TRBJ2-5	TRBV2	TRBD2	CASRPPGLAGKETQYF	TGTGCCAGCAGGCCGCCGGGACTAGCGGGAAAAGAGACCCAGTACTTC
few	TRBJ2-3	TRBV10-3	TRBD1	CAISDPKQGGSTDTQYF	TGTGCCATCAGTGACCCGAAACAGGGGGGAAGCACAGATACGCAGTATTTT
many	TRBJ2-1	TRBV12-3/TRBV12-4	TRBD2	CATKLRAGGPNEQFF	TGTGCCACGAAACTTCGAGCGGGAGGGCCCAATGAGCAGTTCTTC
NA	TRBJ2-6	TRBV5-1	NA	CASSLTSDSGANILTF	TGCGCCAGCAGCTTGACCTCGGACTCTGGGGCCAACATCCTGACTTTC
many	TRBJ2-7	TRBV6-1	NA	CASRKVPYEQYF	TGTGCCAGCAGAAAAGTTCCTTACGAGCAGTACTTC
many	TRBJ1-1	TRBV27	NA	CAAVGFTEAFF	TGTGCCGCCGTCGGGTTTACTGAAGCTTTCTTT
many	TRBJ2-1	TRBV7-2	NA	CASSLNLAHSYNEQFF	TGTGCCAGCAGCTTGAATCTGGCGCACTCCTACAATGAGCAGTTCTTC
many	TRBJ1-1	TRBV12-3/TRBV12-4	TRBD1	CASSIAGTANTEAFF	TGTGCCAGCAGTATTGCCGGGACAGCGAACACTGAAGCTTTCTTT
few	TRBJ2-6	TRBV24-1	NA	CATSGRDGPSGANVLTF	TGTGCCACCAGTGGCCGGGACGGCCCTTCTGGGGCCAACGTCCTGACTTTC
few	TRBJ1-1	TRBV6-1	NA	CASSEEWPTEAFF	TGTGCCAGCAGTGAGGAGTGGCCCACTGAAGCTTTCTTT
NA	TRBJ1-1	TRBV20-1	NA	CSARGAGRATTEAFF	TGCAGTGCTAGGGGTGCTGGCAGGGCCACCACTGAAGCTTTCTTT
many	TRBJ2-1	TRBV20-1	TRBD2	CSAQGLAGEKYNEQFF	TGCAGTGCTCAGGGACTAGCGGGAGAAAAGTACAATGAGCAGTTCTTC
few	TRBJ1-5	TRBV19	NA	CASSIAGSHQPQHF	TGTGCCAGTAGTATAGCAGGGTCTCATCAGCCCCAGCATTTT
many	TRBJ2-1	TRBV11-2	TRBD2	CASSLDFRGGLDGEQFF	TGTGCCAGCAGCTTAGATTTCCGGGGGGGTTTGGACGGTGAGCAGTTCTTC
many	TRBJ1-1	TRBV19	NA	CASDGGLAGTEAFF	TGTGCCAGTGATGGGGGTCTCGCGGGCACTGAAGCTTTCTTT
NA	TRBJ1-6	TRBV12-3/TRBV12-4	TRBD1	CASSECHSGQGNSPLHF	TGTGCCAGCAGTGAATGTCATTCGGGACAGGGTAATTCACCCCTCCACTTT
many	TRBJ1-1	TRBV20-1	NA	CSARGDFGTEAFF	TGCAGTGCTAGAGGGGACTTTGGCACTGAAGCTTTCTTT
many	TRBJ2-1	TRBV29-1	TRBD2	CSVGVLAGVSDEQFF	TGCAGCGTTGGGGTACTAGCGGGAGTGAGCGATGAGCAGTTCTTC
many	TRBJ2-2	TRBV24-1	TRBD2	CATSDGGLAGANTGELFF	TGTGCCACCAGTGATGGTGGACTAGCGGGAGCGAACACCGGGGAGCTGTTTTTT
many	TRBJ2-3	TRBV7-2	NA	CASSLRTGWADTQYF	TGTGCCAGCAGCTTGAGGACGGGATGGGCAGATACGCAGTATTTT
NA	TRBJ2-3	TRBV7-3	TRBD2	CASSPGGPSGDTQYF	TGTGCCAGCAGCCCGGGAGGGCCCTCTGGAGATACGCAGTATTTT
many	TRBJ1-2	TRBV28	NA	CASSSDSYYGYTF	TGTGCCAGCAGTTCTGACAGTTACTATGGCTACACCTTC
many	TRBJ1-2	TRBV11-2	NA	CASSSTVYGYTF	TGTGCCAGCAGCTCAACAGTCTATGGCTACACCTTC
few	TRBJ1-2	TRBV7-9	TRBD1	CASSLGTGTGKVHVYGYTF	TGTGCCAGCAGCTTGGGGACCGGGACAGGGAAGGTTCATGTCTATGGCTACACCTTC
few	TRBJ2-3	TRBV5-4	NA	CASSSFRVGVTDTQYF	TGTGCCAGCAGCTCCTTCCGTGTTGGGGTCACAGATACGCAGTATTTT